What follows describes a single T cell receptor (beta chain). The antigen is not known. The same CDR3 can be traced to other DNA sequences in this sample. The PCR employed 60 Vbeta primers together with 13 Jbeta primers. In the source study's methods: Later analysis identified tens of millions of unique TCR beta chains, 9 million to 12 million shared. Sequencing was performed with immunoSEQ multiplex PCR; in TCRdb, only in-frame clones are kept and a portion is missing. V and J calls and clone size follow that table, whereas D and trimming were derived from the DNA. The data contain about 160,000 clones, under 80% of them singletons. This sample was taken from a study of cytomegalovirus exposure and HLA in healthy donors. Findings and caveats of the study: A later analysis by the authors found several of the most significant clusters apparently linked to common viral pathogens.

Each donor's status was that of a healthy bone marrow donor. The CDR3 covers 15 residues. Looked up from germline, CDR1 is SGHTA and CDR2 is FQGNSA. The junction had 14 bases not matched to a gene; V was cut back by 2 bases and J by 11 bases. Material: PBMCs. This chain joins TRBV7-2 and TRBJ1-2; 7 bases are shared with TRBD1. The clonotype originates from a female donor in good health and CMV-seronegative. CDR3 loop: CASSLPGTDDFCYTF. The CDR3 coding sequence is TGTGCCAGCAGCTTACCCGGGACAGACGATTTTTGTTACACCTTC.